The clone carrying this TCR beta chain was found once. The method was immunoSEQ multiplex PCR; TCRdb's version includes in-frame clones alone and lacks a portion of them. This sample yields about 15,000 clones, of which around three quarters are seen a single time; less than 15% belongs to the top ten. The source of the sample is a study of OX40 agonist ivuxolimab in advanced cancers. The CDR3 loop spans 15 amino acids. Looked up from germline, CDR1 is MNHNS and CDR2 is SASEGT. Trimming took 6 bases from V and 2 from J, leaving 14 bases between them. The source is an adult with an advanced solid tumor such as melanoma, head and neck, liver or kidney cancer. This chain joins TRBV6-1 and TRBJ2-1; TRBD1 is a possible D gene (5 bases). This specimen was CD4+ or CD8+ T cells sorted from blood, taken in a trial of the OX40 agonist ivuxolimab. CDR3 sequence (DNA): TGTGCCAGCAGCCTTGGTAGGACACCCTACAATGAGCAGTTCTTC. Amino acids: CASSLGRTPYNEQFF.